This T cell receptor (beta chain) was retrieved from a study of T cells in Graves' hyperthyroidism and ophthalmopathy. The wider study: Peripheral blood draws took place at initial diagnosis, ahead of any treatment.

Study-level findings and limits: Blood held most thyroid clonotypes expanded above 0.001 frequency.

V was trimmed by 0 bases and J by 1 base, leaving 8 bases between them. The length of the CDR3 is 14 residues. Germline V CDR1 and CDR2: SGDLS, YYNGEE. RNA transcripts yielded amplified TCR beta CDR3 regions. Researchers ran a first-round RT-PCR on the TCR CDR3 using the HTBI primer set. Via MiXCR, TCRdb re-called the multiplex PCR reads, giving one row per CDR3 protein. The table has fewer than 650,000 distinct CDR3 sequences, about 15% seen once. The patients, who ranged from 18 to 65 in age, presented with newly diagnosed hyperthyroidism lasting under 2 months. PBMCs stemmed from more than 7.5 ml fresh peripheral blood. This clonotype was picked up many times. Antigen specificity is unknown.

Sequencing was done on a sample of blood. The chain carries TRBV9 and TRBJ2-7; D is undetermined. The receptor's source is a woman in her thirties with Graves' hyperthyroidism that later progressed to Graves' ophthalmopathy. The CDR3: CASSVDRTSYEQYF. CDR3 DNA: TGTGCCAGCAGCGTAGACCGCACTTCCTACGAGCAGTACTTC.